The clone carrying this T cell receptor beta chain occurred once. Its antigen is not known. These data belong to a study of cytomegalovirus exposure and HLA in healthy donors. Study-level information: Samples from HLA-typed donors yielded 85 million to 95 million unique TCRs in an early data release.

Overall study results and limits: An observed cluster of highly shared sequence variants was recorded as a likely sequencing artifact. The productive fraction for most TCR beta V segments was about 87% or about 30% in an earlier analysis. Reported results showed that the classifier diagnosed cytomegalovirus status with high specificity and sensitivity.

Both 60 Vbeta primers and 13 Jbeta primers went into the PCR. Clones were sequenced by immunoSEQ multiplex PCR, and TCRdb holds only the in-frame ones, with some missing. In the table there are roughly 120,000 clones, roughly 70% of which are singletons. This CDR3 is built from 16 residues. CDR1 and CDR2 (germline): ENHRY, SYGVKD. J gave up 1 base and V 5 bases, and 10 bases lay outside the gene matches. J is TRBJ1-2 and V is TRBV10-3; 7 nucleotides align to TRBD1. Sequencing was carried out using PBMCs. The TCR originated in a woman aged 40 to 50 in good health and CMV-seronegative. The CDR3 DNA is TGTGCCATCAGTAGACCCGGACAGGCGAATAACTATGGCTACACCTTC. Protein product: CAISRPGQANNYGYTF.